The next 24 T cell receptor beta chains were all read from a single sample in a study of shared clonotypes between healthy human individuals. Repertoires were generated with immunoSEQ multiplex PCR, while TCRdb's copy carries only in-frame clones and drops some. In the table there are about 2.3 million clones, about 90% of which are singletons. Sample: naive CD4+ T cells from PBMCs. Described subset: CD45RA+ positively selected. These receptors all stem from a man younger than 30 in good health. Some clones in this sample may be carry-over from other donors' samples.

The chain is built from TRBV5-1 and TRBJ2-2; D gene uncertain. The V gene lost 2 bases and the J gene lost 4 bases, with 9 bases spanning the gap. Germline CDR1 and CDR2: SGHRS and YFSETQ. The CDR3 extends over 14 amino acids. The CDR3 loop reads CASSFRTATGELFF. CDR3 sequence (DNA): TGCGCCAGCAGCTTTAGGACGGCCACCGGGGAGCTGTTTTTT.

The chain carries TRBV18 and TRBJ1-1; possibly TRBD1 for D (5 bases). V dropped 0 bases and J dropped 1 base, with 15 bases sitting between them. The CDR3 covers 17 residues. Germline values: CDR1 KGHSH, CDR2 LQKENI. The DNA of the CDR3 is TGTGCCAGCTCACCACCGGGACCCCTAAAGGGGAACACTGAAGCTTTCTTT. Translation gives CASSPPGPLKGNTEAFF.

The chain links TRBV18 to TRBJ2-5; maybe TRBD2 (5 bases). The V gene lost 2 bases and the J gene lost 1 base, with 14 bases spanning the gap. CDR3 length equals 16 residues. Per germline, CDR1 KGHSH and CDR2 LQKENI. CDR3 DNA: TGTGCCAGCTCACCAATACGCGGAGGACCCCAAGAGACCCAGTACTTC. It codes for CASSPIRGGPQETQYF.

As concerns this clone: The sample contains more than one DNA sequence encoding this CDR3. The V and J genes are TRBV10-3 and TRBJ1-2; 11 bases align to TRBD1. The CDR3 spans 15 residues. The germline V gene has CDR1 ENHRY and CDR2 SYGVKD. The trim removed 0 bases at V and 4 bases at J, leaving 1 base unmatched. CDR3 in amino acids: CAISESGQGGYGYTF. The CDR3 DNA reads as TGTGCCATCAGTGAGTCGGGACAGGGGGGCTATGGCTACACCTTC.

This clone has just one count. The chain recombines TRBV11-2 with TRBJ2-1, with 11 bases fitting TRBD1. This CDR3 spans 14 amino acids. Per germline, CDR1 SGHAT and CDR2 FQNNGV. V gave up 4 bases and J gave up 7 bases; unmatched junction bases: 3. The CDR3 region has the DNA TGTGCCAGCAGCTCCGGGACAGGGGGGAATGAGCAGTTCTTC. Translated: CASSSGTGGNEQFF.

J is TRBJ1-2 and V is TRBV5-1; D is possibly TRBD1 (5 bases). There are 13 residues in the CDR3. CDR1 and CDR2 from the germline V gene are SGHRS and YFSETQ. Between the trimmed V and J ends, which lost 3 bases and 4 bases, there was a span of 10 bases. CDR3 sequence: CASSSGHGYGYTF. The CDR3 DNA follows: TGCGCCAGCAGCTCAGGGCACGGCTATGGCTACACCTTC.

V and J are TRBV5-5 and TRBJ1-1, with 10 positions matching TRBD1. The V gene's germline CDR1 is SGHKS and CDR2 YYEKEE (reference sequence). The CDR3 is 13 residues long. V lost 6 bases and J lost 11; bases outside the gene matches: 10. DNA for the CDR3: TGTGCCAGCAATAAGGGGGACAGGGGTATGGCTTTCTTT. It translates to CASNKGDRGMAFF.

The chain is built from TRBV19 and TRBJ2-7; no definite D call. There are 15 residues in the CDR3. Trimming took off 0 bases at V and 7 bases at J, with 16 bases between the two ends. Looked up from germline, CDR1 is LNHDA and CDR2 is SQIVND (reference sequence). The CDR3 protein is CASSIDRLPLREQYF. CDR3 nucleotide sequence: TGTGCCAGTAGTATAGATCGGCTCCCCCTAAGGGAGCAGTACTTC.

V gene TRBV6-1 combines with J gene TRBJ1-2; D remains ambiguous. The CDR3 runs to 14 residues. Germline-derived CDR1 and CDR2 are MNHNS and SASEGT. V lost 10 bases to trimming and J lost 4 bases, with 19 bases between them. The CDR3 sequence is CATEISGSSYGYTF. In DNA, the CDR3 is TGTGCCACCGAAATCTCCGGGTCCTCCTATGGCTACACCTTC.

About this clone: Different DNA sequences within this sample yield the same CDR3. The CDR3 here is CASRGQGRNIQYF. In DNA form, the CDR3 reads TGTGCCAGCCGCGGACAGGGTAGAAACATTCAGTACTTC. The chain has TRBV28 and TRBJ2-4; the match to TRBD1 covers 8 bases. This CDR3 spans 13 amino acids. Germline values: CDR1 MDHEN, CDR2 SYDVKM. With 8 bases clipped from V and 6 bases from J, the junction kept 6 bases outside the gene matches.

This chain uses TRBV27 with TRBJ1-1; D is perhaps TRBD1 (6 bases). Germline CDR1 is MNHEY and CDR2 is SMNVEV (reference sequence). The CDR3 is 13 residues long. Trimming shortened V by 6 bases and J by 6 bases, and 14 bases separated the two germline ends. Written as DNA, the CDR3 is TGTGCCAGCAGGATACAGGGTGCCCCTGAAGCTTTCTTT. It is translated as CASRIQGAPEAFF.

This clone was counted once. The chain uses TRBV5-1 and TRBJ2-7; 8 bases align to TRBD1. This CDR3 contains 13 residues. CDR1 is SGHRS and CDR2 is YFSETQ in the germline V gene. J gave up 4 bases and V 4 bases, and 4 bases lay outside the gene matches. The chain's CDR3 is CASSTDREYEQYF. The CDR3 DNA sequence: TGCGCCAGCAGCACGGACAGGGAGTACGAGCAGTACTTC.

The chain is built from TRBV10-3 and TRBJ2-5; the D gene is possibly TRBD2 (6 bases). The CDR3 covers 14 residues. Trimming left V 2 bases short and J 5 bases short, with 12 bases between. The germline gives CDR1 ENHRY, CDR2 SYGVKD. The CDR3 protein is CAISEAAGRETQYF. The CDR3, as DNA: TGTGCCATCAGTGAGGCGGCAGGGAGGGAGACCCAGTACTTC.

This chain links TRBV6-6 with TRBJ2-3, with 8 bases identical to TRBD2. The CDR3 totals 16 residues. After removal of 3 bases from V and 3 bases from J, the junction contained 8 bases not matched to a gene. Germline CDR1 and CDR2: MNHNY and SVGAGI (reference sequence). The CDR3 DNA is TGTGCCAGCAGTTATGCGAGCGGGAGCCCGACAGATACGCAGTATTTT. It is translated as CASSYASGSPTDTQYF.

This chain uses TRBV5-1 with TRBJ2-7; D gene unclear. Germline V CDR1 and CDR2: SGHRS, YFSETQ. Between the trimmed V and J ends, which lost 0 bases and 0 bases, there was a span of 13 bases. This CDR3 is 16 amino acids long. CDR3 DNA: TGCGCCAGCAGCTTGGCTCCCATCCTTAGCTCCTACGAGCAGTACTTC. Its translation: CASSLAPILSSYEQYF.

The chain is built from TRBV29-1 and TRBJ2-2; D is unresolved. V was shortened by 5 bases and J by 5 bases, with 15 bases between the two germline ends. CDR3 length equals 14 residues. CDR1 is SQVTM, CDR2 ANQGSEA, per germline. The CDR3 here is CSVQRITQTGELFF. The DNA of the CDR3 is TGCAGCGTTCAGAGGATCACCCAAACCGGGGAGCTGTTTTTT.

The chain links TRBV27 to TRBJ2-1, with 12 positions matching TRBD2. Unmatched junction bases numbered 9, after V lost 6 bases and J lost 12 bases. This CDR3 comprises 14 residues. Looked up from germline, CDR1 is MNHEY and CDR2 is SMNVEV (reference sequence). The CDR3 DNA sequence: TGTGCCAGCAGACCGGGACTAGCGGGTCCAGCGCAGTTCTTC. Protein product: CASRPGLAGPAQFF.

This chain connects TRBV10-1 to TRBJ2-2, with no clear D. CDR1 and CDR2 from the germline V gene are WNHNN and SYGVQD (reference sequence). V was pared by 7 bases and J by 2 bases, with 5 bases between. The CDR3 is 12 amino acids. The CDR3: CASKDNTGELFF. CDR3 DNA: TGCGCCAGCAAGGATAACACCGGGGAGCTGTTTTTT.

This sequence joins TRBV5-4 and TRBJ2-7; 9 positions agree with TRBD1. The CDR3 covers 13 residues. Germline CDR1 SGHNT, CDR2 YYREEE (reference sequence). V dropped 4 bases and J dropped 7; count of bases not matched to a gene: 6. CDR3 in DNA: TGTGCCAGCAGCACCGGACAGGGGTCGGAGCAGTACTTC. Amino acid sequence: CASSTGQGSEQYF. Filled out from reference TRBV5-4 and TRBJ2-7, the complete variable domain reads ETGVTQSPTHLIKTRGQQVTLRCSSQSGHNTVSWYQQALGQGPQFIFQYYREEENGRGNFPPRFSGLQFPNYSSELNVNALELDDSALYLCASSTGQGSEQYFGPGTRLTVT.

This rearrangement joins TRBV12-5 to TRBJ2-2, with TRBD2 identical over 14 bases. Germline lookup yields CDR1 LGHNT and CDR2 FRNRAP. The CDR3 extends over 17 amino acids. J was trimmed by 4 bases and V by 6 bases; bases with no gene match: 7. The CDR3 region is CASGRLAGGPGTGELFF. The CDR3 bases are TGTGCTAGTGGAAGACTAGCGGGAGGGCCGGGCACCGGGGAGCTGTTTTTT.

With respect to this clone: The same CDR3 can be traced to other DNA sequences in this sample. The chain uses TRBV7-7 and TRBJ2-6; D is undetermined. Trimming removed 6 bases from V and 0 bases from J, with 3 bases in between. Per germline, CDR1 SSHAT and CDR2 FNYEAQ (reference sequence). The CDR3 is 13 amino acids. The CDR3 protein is CASSSSGANVLTF. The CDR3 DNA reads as TGTGCCAGCAGTTCCTCTGGGGCCAACGTCCTGACTTTC. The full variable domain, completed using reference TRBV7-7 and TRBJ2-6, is GAGVSQSPRYKVTKRGQDVTLRCDPISSHATLYWYQQALGQGPEFLTYFNYEAQPDKSGLPSDRFSAERPEGSISTLTIQRTEQRDSAMYRCASSSSGANVLTFGAGSRLTVL.

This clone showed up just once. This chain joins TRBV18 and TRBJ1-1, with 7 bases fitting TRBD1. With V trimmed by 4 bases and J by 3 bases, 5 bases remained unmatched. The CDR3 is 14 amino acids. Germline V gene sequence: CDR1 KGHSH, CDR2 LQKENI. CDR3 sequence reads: CASSRDRAYTEAFF. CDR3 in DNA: TGTGCCAGCTCACGTGACAGGGCTTACACTGAAGCTTTCTTT.

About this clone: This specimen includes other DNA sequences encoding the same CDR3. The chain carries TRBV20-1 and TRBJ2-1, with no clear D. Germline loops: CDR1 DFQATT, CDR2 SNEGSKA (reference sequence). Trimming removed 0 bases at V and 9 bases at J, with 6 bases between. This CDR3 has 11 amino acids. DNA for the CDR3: TGCAGTGCTAGAGACCGCGGTGAGCAGTTCTTC. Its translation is CSARDRGEQFF.

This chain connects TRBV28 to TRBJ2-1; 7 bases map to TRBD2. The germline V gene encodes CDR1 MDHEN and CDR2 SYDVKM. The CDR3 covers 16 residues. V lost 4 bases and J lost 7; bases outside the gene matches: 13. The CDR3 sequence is CASSSTWGGMSNEQFF. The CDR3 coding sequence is TGTGCCAGCAGTTCGACCTGGGGGGGAATGAGTAATGAGCAGTTCTTC.